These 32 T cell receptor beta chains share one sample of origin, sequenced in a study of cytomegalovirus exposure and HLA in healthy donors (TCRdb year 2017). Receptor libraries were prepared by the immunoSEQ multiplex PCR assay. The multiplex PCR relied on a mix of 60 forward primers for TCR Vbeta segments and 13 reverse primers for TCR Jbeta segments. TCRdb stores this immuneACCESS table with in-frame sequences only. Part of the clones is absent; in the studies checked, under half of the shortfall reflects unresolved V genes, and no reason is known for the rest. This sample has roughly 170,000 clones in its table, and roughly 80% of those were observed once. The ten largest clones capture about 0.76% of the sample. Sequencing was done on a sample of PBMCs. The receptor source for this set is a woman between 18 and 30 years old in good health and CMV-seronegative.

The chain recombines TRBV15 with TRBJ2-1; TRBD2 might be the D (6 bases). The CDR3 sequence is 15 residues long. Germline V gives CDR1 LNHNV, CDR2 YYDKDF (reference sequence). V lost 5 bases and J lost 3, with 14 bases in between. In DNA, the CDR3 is TGTGCCACCAGCGGGGACTCATACCTCTACAATGAGCAGTTCTTC. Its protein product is CATSGDSYLYNEQFF.

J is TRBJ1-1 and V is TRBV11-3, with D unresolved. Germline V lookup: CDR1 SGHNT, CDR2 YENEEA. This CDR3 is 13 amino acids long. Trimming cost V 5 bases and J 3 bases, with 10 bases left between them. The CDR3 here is CASSPSYYTEAFF. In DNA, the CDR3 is TGTGCCAGCAGCCCCTCCTATTACACTGAAGCTTTCTTT.

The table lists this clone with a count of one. The CDR3 bases are TGTGCCAGCAGTGAAGGAGGGACGGGACCTGAGCAGTACTTC. The encoded protein is CASSEGGTGPEQYF. The chain employs TRBV25-1 and TRBJ2-7; maybe TRBD2 (6 bases). This CDR3 spans 14 amino acids. Germline-derived CDR1 and CDR2 are MGHDK and SYGVNS. Trimming cost V 2 bases and J 7 bases, with 15 bases left between them.

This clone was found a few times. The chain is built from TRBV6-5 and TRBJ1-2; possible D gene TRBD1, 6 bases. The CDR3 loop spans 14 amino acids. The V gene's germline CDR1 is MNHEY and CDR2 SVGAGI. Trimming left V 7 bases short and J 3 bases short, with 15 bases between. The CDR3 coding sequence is TGTGCCAGCACCAGAGGGGGGGACGACTATGGCTACACCTTC. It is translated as CASTRGGDDYGYTF.

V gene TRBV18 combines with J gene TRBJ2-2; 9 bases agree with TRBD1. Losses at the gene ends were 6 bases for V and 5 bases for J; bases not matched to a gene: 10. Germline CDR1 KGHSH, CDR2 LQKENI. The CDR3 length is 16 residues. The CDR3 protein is CASSQTGGSYTGELFF. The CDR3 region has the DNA TGTGCCAGCTCCCAAACAGGGGGCTCGTATACCGGGGAGCTGTTTTTT.

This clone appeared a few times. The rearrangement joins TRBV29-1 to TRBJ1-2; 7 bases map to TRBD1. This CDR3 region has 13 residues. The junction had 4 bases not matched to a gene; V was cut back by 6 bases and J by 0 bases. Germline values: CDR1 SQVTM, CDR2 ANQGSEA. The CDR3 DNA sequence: TGCAGCGTCGCAGGGGGATCTAACTATGGCTACACCTTC. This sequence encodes CSVAGGSNYGYTF.

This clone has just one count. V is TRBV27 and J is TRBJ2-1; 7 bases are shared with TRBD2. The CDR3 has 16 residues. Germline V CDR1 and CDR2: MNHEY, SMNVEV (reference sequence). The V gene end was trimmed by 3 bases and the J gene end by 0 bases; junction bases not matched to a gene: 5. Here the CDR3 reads CASSLASGSSYNEQFF. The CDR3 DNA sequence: TGTGCCAGCAGTTTGGCTAGCGGCAGCTCCTACAATGAGCAGTTCTTC.

CDR3 in DNA: TGCGCCAGCAGCTTCTCAGGGACCCAGTACTTC. Protein sequence: CASSFSGTQYF. V is TRBV5-1 and J is TRBJ2-5; D remains unclear. Germline values: CDR1 SGHRS, CDR2 YFSETQ. This CDR3 comprises 11 residues. V was shortened by 2 bases and J by 7 bases, with 6 bases between the two germline ends.

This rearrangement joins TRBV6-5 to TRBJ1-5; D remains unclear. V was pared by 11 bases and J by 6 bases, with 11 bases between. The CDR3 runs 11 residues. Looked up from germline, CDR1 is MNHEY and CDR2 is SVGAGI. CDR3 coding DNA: TGTGCCCACGGGGAGTCTCAGCCCCAGCATTTT. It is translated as CAHGESQPQHF.

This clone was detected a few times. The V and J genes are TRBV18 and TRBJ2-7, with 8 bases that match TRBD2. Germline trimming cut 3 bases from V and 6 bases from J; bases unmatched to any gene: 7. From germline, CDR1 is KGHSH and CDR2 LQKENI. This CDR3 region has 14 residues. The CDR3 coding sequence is TGTGCCAGCTCACCCTTAGCGGGAACCCGCGAGCAGTACTTC. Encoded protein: CASSPLAGTREQYF.

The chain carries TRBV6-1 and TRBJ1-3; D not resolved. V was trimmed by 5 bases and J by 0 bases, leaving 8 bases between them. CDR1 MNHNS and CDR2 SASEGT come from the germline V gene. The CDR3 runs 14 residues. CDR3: CASSQVSSGNTIYF. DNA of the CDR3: TGTGCCAGCAGTCAGGTTTCCTCTGGAAACACCATATATTTT.

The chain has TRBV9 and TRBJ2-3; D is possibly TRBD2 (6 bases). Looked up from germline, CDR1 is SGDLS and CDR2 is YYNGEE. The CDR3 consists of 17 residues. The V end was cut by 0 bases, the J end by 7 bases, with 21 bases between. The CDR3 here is CASSVDGMAGLANTQYF. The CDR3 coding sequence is TGTGCCAGCAGCGTAGATGGGATGGCGGGATTGGCAAATACGCAGTATTTT.

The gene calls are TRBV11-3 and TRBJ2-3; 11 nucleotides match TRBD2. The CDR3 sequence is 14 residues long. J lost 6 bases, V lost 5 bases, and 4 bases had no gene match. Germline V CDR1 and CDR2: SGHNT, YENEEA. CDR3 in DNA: TGTGCCAGCAGCCCCCGGACTAGCGGGGATACGCAGTATTTT. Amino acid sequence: CASSPRTSGDTQYF.

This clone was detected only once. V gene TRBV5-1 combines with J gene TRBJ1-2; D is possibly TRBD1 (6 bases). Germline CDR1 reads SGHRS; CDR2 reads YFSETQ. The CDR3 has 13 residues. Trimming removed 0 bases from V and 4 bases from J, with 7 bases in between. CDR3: CASSLEGGYGYTF. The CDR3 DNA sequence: TGCGCCAGCAGCTTGGAAGGGGGCTATGGCTACACCTTC.

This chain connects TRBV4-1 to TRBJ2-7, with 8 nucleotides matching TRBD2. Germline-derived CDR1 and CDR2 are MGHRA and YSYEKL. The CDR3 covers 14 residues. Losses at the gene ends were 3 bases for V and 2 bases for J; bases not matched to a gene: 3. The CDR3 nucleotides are TGCGCCAGCAGCCAGGCGGGAGGCACCTACGAGCAGTACTTC. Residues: CASSQAGGTYEQYF.

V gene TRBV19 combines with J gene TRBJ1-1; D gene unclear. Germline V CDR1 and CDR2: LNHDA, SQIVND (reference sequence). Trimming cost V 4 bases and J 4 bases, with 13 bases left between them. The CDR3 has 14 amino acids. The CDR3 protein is CASSKDEESTEAFF. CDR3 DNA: TGTGCCAGTAGTAAGGATGAGGAAAGCACTGAAGCTTTCTTT.

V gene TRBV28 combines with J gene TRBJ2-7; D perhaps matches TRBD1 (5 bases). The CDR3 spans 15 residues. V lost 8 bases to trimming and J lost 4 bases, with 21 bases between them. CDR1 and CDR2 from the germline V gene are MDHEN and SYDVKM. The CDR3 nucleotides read TGTGCCAGCTCACGGTCAGGGTCCCCTACTTACGAGCAGTACTTC. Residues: CASSRSGSPTYEQYF.

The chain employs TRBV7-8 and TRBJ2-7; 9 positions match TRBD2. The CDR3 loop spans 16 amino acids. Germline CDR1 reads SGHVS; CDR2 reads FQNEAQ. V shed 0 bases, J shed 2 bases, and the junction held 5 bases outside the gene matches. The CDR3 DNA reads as TGTGCCAGCAGCTTAGCCTATGCTAGCGGGACCTACGAGCAGTACTTC. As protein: CASSLAYASGTYEQYF.

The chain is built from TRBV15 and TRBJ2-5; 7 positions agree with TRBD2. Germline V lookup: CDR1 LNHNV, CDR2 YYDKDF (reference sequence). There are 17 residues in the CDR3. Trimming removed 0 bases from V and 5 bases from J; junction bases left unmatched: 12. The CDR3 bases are TGTGCCACCAGCAGAGATCGGCGGCGGGAGCTTGACGAGACCCAGTACTTC. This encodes CATSRDRRRELDETQYF. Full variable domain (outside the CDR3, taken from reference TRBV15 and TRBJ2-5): DAMVIQNPRYQVTQFGKPVTLSCSQTLNHNVMYWYQQKSSQAPKLLFHYYDKDFNNEADTPDNFQSRRPNTSFCFLDIRSPGLGDTAMYLCATSRDRRRELDETQYFGPGTRLLVL.

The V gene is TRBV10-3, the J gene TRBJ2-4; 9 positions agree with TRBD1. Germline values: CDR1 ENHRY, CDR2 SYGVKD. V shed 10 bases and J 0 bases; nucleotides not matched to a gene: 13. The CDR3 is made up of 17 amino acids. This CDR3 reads CATGQGLNIGAKNIQYF. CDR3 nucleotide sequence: TGTGCCACGGGACAGGGCCTTAATATAGGAGCCAAAAACATTCAGTACTTC.

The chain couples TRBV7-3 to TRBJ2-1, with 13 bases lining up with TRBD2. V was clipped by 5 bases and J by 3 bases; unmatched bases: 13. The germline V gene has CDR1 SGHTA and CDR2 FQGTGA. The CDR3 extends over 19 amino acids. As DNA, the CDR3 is TGTGCCAGCAGCCCCGGACTAGCGGGAGTGACGGGCCGCTACAATGAGCAGTTCTTC. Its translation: CASSPGLAGVTGRYNEQFF. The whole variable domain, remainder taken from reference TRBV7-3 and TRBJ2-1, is GAGVSQTPSNKVTEKGKYVELRCDPISGHTALYWYRQSLGQGPEFLIYFQGTGAADDSGLPNDRFFAVRPEGSVSTLKIQRTERGDSAVYLCASSPGLAGVTGRYNEQFFGPGTRLTVL.

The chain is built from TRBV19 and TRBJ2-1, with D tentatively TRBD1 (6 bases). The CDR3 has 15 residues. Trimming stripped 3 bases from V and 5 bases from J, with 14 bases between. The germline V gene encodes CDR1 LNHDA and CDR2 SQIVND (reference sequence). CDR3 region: CASSIGRGFDNEQFF. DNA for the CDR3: TGTGCCAGTAGTATTGGTAGGGGGTTTGACAATGAGCAGTTCTTC.

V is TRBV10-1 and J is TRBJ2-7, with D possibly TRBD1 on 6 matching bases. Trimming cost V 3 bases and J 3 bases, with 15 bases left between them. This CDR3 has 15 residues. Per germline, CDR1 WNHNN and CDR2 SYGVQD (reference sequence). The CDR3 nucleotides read TGCGCCAGCAGTGATGACGGGGCAGGGGTCTACGAGCAGTACTTC. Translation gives CASSDDGAGVYEQYF.

This chain's CDR3 is CAWSGDRNSPLHF. CDR3 bases: TGTGCCTGGAGTGGGGACAGAAATTCACCCCTCCACTTT. The V and J genes are TRBV30 and TRBJ1-6; 7 bases agree with TRBD1. The germline V gene has CDR1 GTSNPN and CDR2 SVGIG (reference sequence). V lost 1 base to trimming and J lost 7 bases; unmatched junction nucleotides: 1. The CDR3 contains 13 residues. Combining the CDR3 with reference TRBV30 and TRBJ1-6 gives the whole variable domain SQTIHQWPATLVQPVGSPLSLECTVEGTSNPNLYWYRQAAGRGLQLLFYSVGIGQISSEVPQNLSASRPQDRQFILSSKKLLLSDSGFYLCAWSGDRNSPLHFGNGTRLTVT.

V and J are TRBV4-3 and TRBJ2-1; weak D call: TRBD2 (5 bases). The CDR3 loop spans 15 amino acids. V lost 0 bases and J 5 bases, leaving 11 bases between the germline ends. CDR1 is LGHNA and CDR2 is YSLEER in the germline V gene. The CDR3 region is CASSQDWRVDNEQFF. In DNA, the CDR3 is TGCGCCAGCAGCCAAGACTGGCGGGTCGACAATGAGCAGTTCTTC.

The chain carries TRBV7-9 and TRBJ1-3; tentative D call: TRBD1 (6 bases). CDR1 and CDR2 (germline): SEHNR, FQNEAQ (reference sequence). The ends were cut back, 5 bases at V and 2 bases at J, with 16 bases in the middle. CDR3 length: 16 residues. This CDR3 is CASSAATGNPGNTIYF. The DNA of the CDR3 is TGTGCCAGCAGCGCCGCAACAGGGAACCCTGGAAACACCATATATTTT.

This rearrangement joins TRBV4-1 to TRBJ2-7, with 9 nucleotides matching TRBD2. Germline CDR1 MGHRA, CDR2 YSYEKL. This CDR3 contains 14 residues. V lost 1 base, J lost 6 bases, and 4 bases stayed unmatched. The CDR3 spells CASSQVSSGTEQYF. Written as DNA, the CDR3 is TGCGCCAGCAGCCAAGTGTCTAGCGGGACCGAGCAGTACTTC.

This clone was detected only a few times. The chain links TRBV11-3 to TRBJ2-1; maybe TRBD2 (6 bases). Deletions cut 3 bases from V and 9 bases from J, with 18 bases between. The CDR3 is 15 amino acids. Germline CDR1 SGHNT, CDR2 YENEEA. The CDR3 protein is CASSFTGTQRGEQFF. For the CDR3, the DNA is TGTGCCAGCAGCTTCACCGGGACTCAAAGGGGTGAGCAGTTCTTC.

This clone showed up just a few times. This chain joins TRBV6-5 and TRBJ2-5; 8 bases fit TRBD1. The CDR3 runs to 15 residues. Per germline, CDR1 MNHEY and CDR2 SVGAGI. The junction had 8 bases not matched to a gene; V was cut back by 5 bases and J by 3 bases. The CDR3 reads CASSGTGLGEETQYF. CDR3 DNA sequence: TGTGCCAGCAGTGGGACAGGTCTGGGGGAAGAGACCCAGTACTTC.

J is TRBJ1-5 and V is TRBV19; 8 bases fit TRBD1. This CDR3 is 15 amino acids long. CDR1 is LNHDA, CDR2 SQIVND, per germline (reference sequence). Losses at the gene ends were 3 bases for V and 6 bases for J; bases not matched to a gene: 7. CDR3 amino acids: CASSIGQGLGQPQHF. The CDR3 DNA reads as TGTGCCAGTAGTATCGGACAGGGCTTAGGTCAGCCCCAGCATTTT.

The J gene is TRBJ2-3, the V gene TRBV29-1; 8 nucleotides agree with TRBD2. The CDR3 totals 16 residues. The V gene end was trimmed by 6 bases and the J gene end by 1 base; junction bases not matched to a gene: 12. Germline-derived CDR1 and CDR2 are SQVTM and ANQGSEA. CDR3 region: CSVEGGRMVGTDTQYF. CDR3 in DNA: TGCAGCGTAGAGGGCGGGAGGATGGTGGGCACAGATACGCAGTATTTT.

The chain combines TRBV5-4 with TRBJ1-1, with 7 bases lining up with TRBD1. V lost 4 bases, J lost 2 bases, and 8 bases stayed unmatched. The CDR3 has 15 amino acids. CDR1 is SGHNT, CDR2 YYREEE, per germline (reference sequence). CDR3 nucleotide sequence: TGTGCCAGCAGCCCCTTTCACAGGGGAAACACTGAAGCTTTCTTT. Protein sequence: CASSPFHRGNTEAFF.